Following are 3 T cell receptor beta chains from one sample sequenced in a study of CD8 T cells in ankylosing spondylitis. No antigens are known for them. Findings and caveats of the study: Ankylosing spondylitis blood appeared to carry a characteristic TCR beta motif of roughly eight highly homologous variants.

From the 5' RACE reads, TCRdb called clonotypes with MiXCR, one entry per CDR3 protein. There are more than 500,000 distinct CDR3 sequences in the sample; over 4% occur only once, and under 4.5% lies in the top ten. Sequenced input: blood, either unsorted or a sorted T cell fraction (not recorded which). Source of these receptors: a male donor with ankylosing spondylitis.

At least ten counts were recorded for this clonotype. This sequence joins TRBV27 and TRBJ2-7; D may match TRBD1 or TRBD2 (5 bases each). The CDR3 has 12 residues. Germline values: CDR1 MNHEY, CDR2 SMNVEV (reference sequence). Trimming took 5 bases from V and 5 from J, leaving 10 bases between them. The CDR3 nucleotides are TGTGCCAGCAGTCCCGGGACCGACGAGCAGTACTTC. The encoded protein is CASSPGTDEQYF.

This clonotype was seen ten or more times. V is TRBV29-1 and J is TRBJ1-2, with 10 positions matching TRBD1. Trimming cost V 5 bases and J 4 bases; bases outside gene matches: 1. There are 12 residues in the CDR3. Germline loops: CDR1 SQVTM, CDR2 ANQGSEA. The CDR3 sequence is CSVRDRGYGYTF. CDR3 DNA sequence: TGCAGCGTTCGGGACAGGGGCTATGGCTACACCTTC. The whole variable domain, remainder taken from reference TRBV29-1 and TRBJ1-2, is SAVISQKPSRDICQRGTSLTIQCQVDSQVTMMFWYRQQPGQSLTLIATANQGSEATYESGFVIDKFPISRPNLTFSTLTVSNMSPEDSSIYLCSVRDRGYGYTFGSGTRLTVV.

Concerning this clonotype: One base away lies a much larger clone, so this may be a sequencing read error. The chain carries TRBV6-2 or TRBV6-3 and TRBJ2-2; possible D gene TRBD2, 5 bases. The germline CDR1 and CDR2 sequences are MNHEY and SVGEGT. This CDR3 contains 14 residues. Trimming removed 4 bases at V and 6 bases at J, with 12 bases between. The DNA for the CDR3 is TGTGCCAGCAGTTGCTCGAGGGAGTCCGGGGAGCTGTTTTTT. Protein sequence: CASSCSRESGELFF.